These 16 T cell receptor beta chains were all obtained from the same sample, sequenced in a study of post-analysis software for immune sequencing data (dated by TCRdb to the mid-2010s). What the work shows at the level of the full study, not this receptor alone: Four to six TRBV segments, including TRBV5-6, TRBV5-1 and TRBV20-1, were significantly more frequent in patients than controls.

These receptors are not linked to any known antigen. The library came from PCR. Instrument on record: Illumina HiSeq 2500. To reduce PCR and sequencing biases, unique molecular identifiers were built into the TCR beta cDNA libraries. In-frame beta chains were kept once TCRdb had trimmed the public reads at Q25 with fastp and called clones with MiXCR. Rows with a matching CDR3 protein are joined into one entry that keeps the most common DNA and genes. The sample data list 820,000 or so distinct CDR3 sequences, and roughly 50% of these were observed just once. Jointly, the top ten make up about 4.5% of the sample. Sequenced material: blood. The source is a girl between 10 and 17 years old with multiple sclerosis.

CDR3 sequence (DNA): TGTGCCACCAGCAGGGAAGCGGCCGGGTACAATGAGCAGTTCTTC. Residues: CATSREAAGYNEQFF. V usage is TRBV15 and J usage is TRBJ2-1; the D gene is possibly TRBD2 (5 bases). The CDR3 contains 15 residues. Trimming cost V 3 bases and J 4 bases, with 13 bases left between them. Germline-derived CDR1 and CDR2 are LNHNV and YYDKDF (reference sequence).

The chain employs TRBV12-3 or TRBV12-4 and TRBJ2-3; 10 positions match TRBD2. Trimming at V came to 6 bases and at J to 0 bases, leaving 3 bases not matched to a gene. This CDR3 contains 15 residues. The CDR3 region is CASSLAGESTDTQYF. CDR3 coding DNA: TGTGCCAGCAGCCTAGCGGGGGAGAGCACAGATACGCAGTATTTT.

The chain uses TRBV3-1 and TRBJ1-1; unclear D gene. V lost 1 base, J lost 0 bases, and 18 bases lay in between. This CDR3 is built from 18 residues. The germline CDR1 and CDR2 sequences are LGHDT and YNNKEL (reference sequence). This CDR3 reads CASSQGPVRPRMNTEAFF. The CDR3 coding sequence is TGTGCCAGCAGCCAAGGGCCCGTGAGGCCCCGTATGAACACTGAAGCTTTCTTT.

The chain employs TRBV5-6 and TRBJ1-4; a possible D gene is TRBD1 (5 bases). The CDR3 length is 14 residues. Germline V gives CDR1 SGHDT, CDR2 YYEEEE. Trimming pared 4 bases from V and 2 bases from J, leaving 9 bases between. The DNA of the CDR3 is TGTGCCAGCAGCCGGGGACGGACTAATGAAAAACTGTTTTTT. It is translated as CASSRGRTNEKLFF. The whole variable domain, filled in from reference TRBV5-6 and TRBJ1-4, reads DAGVTQSPTHLIKTRGQQVTLRCSPKSGHDTVSWYQQALGQGPQFIFQYYEEEERQRGNFPDRFSGHQFPNYSSELNVNALLLGDSALYLCASSRGRTNEKLFFGSGTQLSVL.

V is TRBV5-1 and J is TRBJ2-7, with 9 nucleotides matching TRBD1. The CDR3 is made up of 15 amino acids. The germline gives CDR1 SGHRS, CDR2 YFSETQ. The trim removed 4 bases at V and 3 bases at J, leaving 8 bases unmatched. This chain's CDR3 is CASSRTGEGFYEQYF. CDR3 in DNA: TGCGCCAGCAGCAGGACAGGGGAGGGCTTCTACGAGCAGTACTTC. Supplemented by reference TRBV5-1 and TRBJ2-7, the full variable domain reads KAGVTQTPRYLIKTRGQQVTLSCSPISGHRSVSWYQQTPGQGLQFLFEYFSETQRNKGNFPGRFSGRQFSNSRSEMNVSTLELGDSALYLCASSRTGEGFYEQYFGPGTRLTVT.

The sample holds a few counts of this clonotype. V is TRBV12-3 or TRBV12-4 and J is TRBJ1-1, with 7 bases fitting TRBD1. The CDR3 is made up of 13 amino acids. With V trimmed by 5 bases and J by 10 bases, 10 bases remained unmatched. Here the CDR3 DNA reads TGTGCCAGCAGTCTTAGACAGGGACTGGGAGCTTTCTTT. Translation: CASSLRQGLGAFF.

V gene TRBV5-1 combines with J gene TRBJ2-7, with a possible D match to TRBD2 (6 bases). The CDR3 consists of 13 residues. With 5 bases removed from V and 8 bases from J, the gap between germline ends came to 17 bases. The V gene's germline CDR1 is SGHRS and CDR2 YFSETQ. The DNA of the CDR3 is TGCGCCAGCAGGGAACCCGGGACTTCGCAGCAGTACTTC. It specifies CASREPGTSQQYF.

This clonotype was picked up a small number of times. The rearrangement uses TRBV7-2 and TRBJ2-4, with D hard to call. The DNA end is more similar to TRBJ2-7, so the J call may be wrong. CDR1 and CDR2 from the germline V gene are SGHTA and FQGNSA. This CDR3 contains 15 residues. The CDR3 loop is CASSLAPDLIYEQYF. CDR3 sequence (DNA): TGTGCCAGCAGCTTAGCCCCGGACCTCATATACGAGCAGTACTTC.

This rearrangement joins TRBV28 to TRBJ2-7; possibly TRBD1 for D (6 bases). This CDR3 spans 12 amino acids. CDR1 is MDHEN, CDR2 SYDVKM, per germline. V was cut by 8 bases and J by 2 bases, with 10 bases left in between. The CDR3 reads CASVRDTYEQYF. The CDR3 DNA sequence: TGTGCCAGCGTCAGGGACACCTACGAGCAGTACTTC.

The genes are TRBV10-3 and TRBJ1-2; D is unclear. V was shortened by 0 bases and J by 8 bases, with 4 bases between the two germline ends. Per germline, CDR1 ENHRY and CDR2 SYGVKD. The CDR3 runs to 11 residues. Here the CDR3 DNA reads TGTGCCATCAGTGAGTCGGGGGGCTACACCTTC. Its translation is CAISESGGYTF.

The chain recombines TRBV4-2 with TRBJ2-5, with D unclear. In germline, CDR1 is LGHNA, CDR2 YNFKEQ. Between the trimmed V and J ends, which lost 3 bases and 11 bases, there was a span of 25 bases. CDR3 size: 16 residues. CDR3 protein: CASSQGSGLLTDEQYF. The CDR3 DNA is TGTGCCAGCAGCCAGGGTTCCGGGCTCCTAACGGATGAGCAGTACTTC.

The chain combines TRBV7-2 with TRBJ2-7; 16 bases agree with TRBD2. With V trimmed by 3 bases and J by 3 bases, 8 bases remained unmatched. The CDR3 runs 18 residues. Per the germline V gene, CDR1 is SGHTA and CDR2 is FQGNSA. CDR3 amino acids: CASSFPGLAGGLIYEQYF. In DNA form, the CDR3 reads TGTGCCAGCAGCTTCCCGGGACTAGCGGGGGGGCTTATCTACGAGCAGTACTTC.

CDR3: CASSHSGDLYGYTF. As DNA, the CDR3 is TGTGCCAGCAGCCATTCAGGGGACCTCTATGGCTACACCTTC. V is TRBV7-9 and J is TRBJ1-2; D is perhaps TRBD1 (6 bases). CDR1 is SEHNR, CDR2 FQNEAQ, per germline (reference sequence). The CDR3 runs 14 residues. The V and J ends lost 5 bases and 4 bases respectively, with 14 bases between them.

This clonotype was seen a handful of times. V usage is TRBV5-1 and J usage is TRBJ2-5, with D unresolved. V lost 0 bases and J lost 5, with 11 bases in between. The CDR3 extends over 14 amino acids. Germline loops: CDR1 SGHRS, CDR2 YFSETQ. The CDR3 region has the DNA TGCGCCAGCAGCTTGGGGCAGCCGGCGGAGACCCAGTACTTC. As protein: CASSLGQPAETQYF. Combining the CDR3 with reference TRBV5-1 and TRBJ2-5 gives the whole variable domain KAGVTQTPRYLIKTRGQQVTLSCSPISGHRSVSWYQQTPGQGLQFLFEYFSETQRNKGNFPGRFSGRQFSNSRSEMNVSTLELGDSALYLCASSLGQPAETQYFGPGTRLLVL.

CDR3 nucleotide sequence: TGCGCCAGCAGCTTAATCAGCGACTCCTACGAGCAGTACTTC. The encoded protein is CASSLISDSYEQYF. This chain uses TRBV5-1 with TRBJ2-7; D remains unclear. CDR1 and CDR2 from the germline V gene are SGHRS and YFSETQ. This CDR3 comprises 14 residues. V lost 2 bases, J lost 0 bases, and 9 bases lay in between.

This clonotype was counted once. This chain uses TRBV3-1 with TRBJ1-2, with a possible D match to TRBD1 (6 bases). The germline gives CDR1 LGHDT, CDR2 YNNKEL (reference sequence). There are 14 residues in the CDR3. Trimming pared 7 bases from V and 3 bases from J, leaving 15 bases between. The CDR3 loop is CASTQGANDYGYTF. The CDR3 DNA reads TGTGCCAGCACACAGGGAGCGAATGACTATGGCTACACCTTC. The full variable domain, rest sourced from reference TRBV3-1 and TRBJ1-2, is DTAVSQTPKYLVTQMGNDKSIKCEQNLGHDTMYWYKQDSKKFLKIMFSYNNKELIINETVPNRFSPKSPDKAHLNLHINSLELGDSAVYFCASTQGANDYGYTFGSGTRLTVV.